Each of the 10 T cell receptor beta chains below was sequenced from the same sample in a study of blood T cell repertoires in COVID-19 (dated by TCRdb to 2020 to 2021). Library method: the immunoSEQ multiplex PCR assay. This immuneACCESS table, as held by TCRdb, lists in-frame sequences with V and J called but not all clones. Of the missing ones, under half trace to an unresolved V gene in checked studies; the others have no known cause. Across this sample there are 150,000 to 200,000 clones, with 81% seen only once. Clones ranked in the top ten supply about 11% of the sample. Sample: peripheral blood. These receptors all come from a woman aged 40 to 50 with COVID-19, enrolled during active disease.

The chain uses TRBV10-2 and TRBJ1-3, with 9 bases identical to TRBD1. The V segment lost 6 bases and the J segment 4 bases; nucleotides outside the gene matches: 1. Germline V gives CDR1 WSHSY, CDR2 SAAADI. This CDR3 has 13 residues. In nucleotides, the CDR3 is TGCGCCAGCAGAACAGGGGGCGGAAACACCATATATTTT. It is translated as CASRTGGGNTIYF.

The CDR3 region is CASSLGIAGQSYGYTF. The CDR3 nucleotides read TGTGCCAGCAGCTTGGGGATCGCGGGACAGAGTTATGGCTACACCTTC. J is TRBJ1-2 and V is TRBV5-6, with TRBD1 matching over 7 bases. The V segment lost 0 bases and the J segment 5 bases; nucleotides outside the gene matches: 10. CDR1 and CDR2 (germline): SGHDT, YYEEEE. The CDR3 is 16 amino acids. Complete variable domain (other parts from reference TRBV5-6 and TRBJ1-2): DAGVTQSPTHLIKTRGQQVTLRCSPKSGHDTVSWYQQALGQGPQFIFQYYEEEERQRGNFPDRFSGHQFPNYSSELNVNALLLGDSALYLCASSLGIAGQSYGYTFGSGTRLTVV.

J is TRBJ2-7 and V is TRBV6-5; 9 bases match TRBD2. J gave up 7 bases and V 7 bases, and 5 bases lay outside the gene matches. There are 12 residues in the CDR3. CDR1 and CDR2 (germline): MNHEY, SVGAGI. CDR3 loop: CASTGLAGEQYV. DNA for the CDR3: TGTGCCAGCACGGGACTAGCTGGTGAGCAGTACGTC.

This clone was recorded only once. The chain has TRBV19 and TRBJ1-6; D remains unclear. CDR1 and CDR2 from the germline V gene are LNHDA and SQIVND (reference sequence). Trimming left V 5 bases short and J 5 bases short, with 22 bases between. The CDR3 length is 18 residues. The CDR3 coding sequence is TGTGCCAGTAGTCCCCGGAACAGCGGGATGGGTAATAATTCACCCCTCCACTTT. This codes for CASSPRNSGMGNNSPLHF.

V gene TRBV6-5 combines with J gene TRBJ2-3; TRBD1 matches at 7 bases. Germline assignment: CDR1 MNHEY and CDR2 SVGAGI. The ends lost 6 bases at V and 3 bases at J; junction bases unmatched: 6. The CDR3 loop spans 14 amino acids. Written as DNA, the CDR3 is TGTGCCAGCAGAAGACAGGGCCGAACAGATACGCAGTATTTT. This gives the protein CASRRQGRTDTQYF.

This rearrangement joins TRBV2 to TRBJ2-2; perhaps TRBD1 as D (6 bases). Trimming cost V 6 bases and J 4 bases, with 18 bases left between them. The CDR3 is made up of 16 amino acids. Germline loops: CDR1 SNHLY, CDR2 FYNNEI. CDR3 amino acids: CASSRSHRDLTGELFF. The CDR3 DNA reads as TGTGCCAGCAGCAGATCTCACAGGGACCTCACCGGGGAGCTGTTTTTT.

This clone was seen a handful of times. This chain joins TRBV30 and TRBJ2-5; a weak D match, TRBD1 (6 bases). CDR1 is GTSNPN and CDR2 is SVGIG in the germline V gene (reference sequence). V dropped 3 bases and J dropped 7 bases, with 12 bases sitting between them. The CDR3 totals 12 residues. The CDR3 region is CAWRAGEGTQYF. CDR3 DNA sequence: TGTGCCTGGAGAGCAGGGGAAGGGACCCAGTACTTC.

CDR3 region: CASSYRGGYGYTF. The CDR3 DNA sequence: TGTGCCAGCAGTTACAGGGGAGGATATGGCTACACCTTC. This sequence joins TRBV12-3 or TRBV12-4 and TRBJ1-2; 7 nucleotides align to TRBD1. With 4 bases clipped from V and 5 bases from J, the junction kept 4 bases outside the gene matches. This CDR3 contains 13 residues.

This chain joins TRBV2 and TRBJ1-2; TRBD1 might be the D (5 bases). Germline V CDR1 and CDR2: SNHLY, FYNNEI. V was shortened by 0 bases and J by 4 bases, with 9 bases between the two germline ends. CDR3 length: 14 amino acids. Here the CDR3 reads CASSEARRVYGYTF. CDR3 coding DNA: TGTGCCAGCAGTGAAGCGCGCAGGGTCTATGGCTACACCTTC. The variable domain in full, completed from reference TRBV2 and TRBJ1-2, reads EPEVTQTPSHQVTQMGQEVILRCVPISNHLYFYWYRQILGQKVEFLVSFYNNEISEKSEIFDDQFSVERPDGSNFTLKIRSTKLEDSAMYFCASSEARRVYGYTFGSGTRLTVV.

The V and J genes are TRBV5-4 and TRBJ2-1, with 10 nucleotides matching TRBD1. The germline V gene has CDR1 SGHNT and CDR2 YYREEE (reference sequence). With V trimmed by 4 bases and J by 5 bases, 9 bases remained unmatched. CDR3 length: 16 amino acids. CDR3: CASSLGTGAWNNEQFF. CDR3 in DNA: TGTGCCAGCAGCCTAGGGACAGGGGCATGGAACAATGAGCAGTTCTTC.